This entry describes one T cell receptor (beta chain). Its antigen is unknown. There are no base qualities to consult, and no much larger clone falls within one base. The treatment or condition label, read with the paper, signifies: some 20 received Ad26.COV2.S at low or high dose, single or two shots; about 5 received placebo; per-sample allocation not given. For vaccine and placebo recipients, repertoires were sequenced using samples collected on day 63 after the first injection. Cohort 1b enrolled roughly 25 adults aged 18-55 years at a single site in Boston, USA, between 29 July and 7 August 2020. Ad26.COV2.S was a replication-incompetent adenovirus type 26 vector that expressed a prefusion-stabilized SARS-CoV-2 spike protein derived from the original Wuhan strain. This specimen belongs to a study of Ad26.COV2.S vaccination and SARS-CoV-2 variants (dated by TCRdb to 2020 to 2023). Background on the whole study: Vaccine-arm donors were drawn from COV1001, a multicentre, randomized, double-blind, placebo-controlled phase I-IIa trial of Ad26.COV2.S in healthy adults. Trial participants were randomized into five groups of five: low-dose or high-dose Ad26.COV2.S given once or twice, or placebo on both occasions. Ad26.COV2.S was administered intramuscularly at 5 x 10^10 or 1 x 10^11 viral particles, either as a single shot or as two shots given 56 days apart. Blinding of investigators to trial group allocation was maintained during experiments and outcome assessment. A total of roughly 30 samples were included in the TCR-sequenced set, comprising about 20 Ad26.COV2.S vaccine recipients, 5 placebo recipients and 8 SARS-CoV-2 convalescent individuals. TCRbeta repertoire sequencing served as the tool for gauging how specific and how broad the SARS-CoV-2-reactive T cell receptors were following Ad26.COV2.S vaccination. General conclusions and limits of the study: Ad26.COV2.S recipients had higher spike-specific TCR breadth than placebo recipients (P = 0.0014). Non-spike TCR breadth was comparable between vaccine and placebo recipients, consistent with the vaccine containing only spike. After vaccination, substantial breadth of spike-specific CD8+ and CD4+ T cell responses was reported. According to the authors, total T cell responses may have been underestimated by the TCR breadth and depth analyses. The study was not powered for comparison of responses between vaccine doses or regimens.

CDR1 and CDR2 (SGHVS, FQNEAQ) derive from the germline V gene. Relative to germline, V is 6 bases shorter and J is 5 bases shorter, with 13 bases between their ends. The CDR3 starts with the cysteine, ends with the phenylalanine, and has 13 residues. The entry retains the CDR3 DNA only, 39 bases that are in frame from base 1. The immunoSEQ Assay was used to sequence TCRbeta CDR3 regions. After extraction, genomic DNA underwent amplification by bias-controlled multiplex PCR, followed by high-throughput sequencing. On the authors' methods: To quantify the absolute abundance of every unique TCRbeta CDR3 region, sequences were collapsed and filtered. T cell fraction was estimated by normalizing TCRbeta template counts to usable DNA, with usable DNA measured through amplification of reference genes found in all nucleated cells. Repertoire TCRs were annotated as SARS-CoV-2-specific when V gene, CDR3 amino acid sequence and J gene were exactly matched to a known reactive TCR set. The reference SARS-CoV-2 TCR set was derived from MIRA and filtered for enrichment in COVID-19-positive ImmuneCODE repertoires, a step that removed public or cross-reactive TCRs. Drawing on the MIRA antigens, annotated TCRs were analysed further at the level of specific ORF or position within ORF. Breadth was defined as annotated unique rearrangements over total unique productive rearrangements; depth was the summed frequency of those rearrangements. Group comparisons of TCR breadth used two-sided Wilcoxon rank-sum tests. TCRdb took this table from immuneACCESS and kept in-frame rearrangements with V and J called. Such tables lack part of the clones; where checked against another copy, unresolved V genes explain under half of the gap, and the rest is unexplained. Clone size and V and J calls were adopted from that table, with D and trimming inferred from the DNA. A total of about 400,000 clones appear in this sample, about 88% of them only once. The ten top clones hold 1.5% to 2% of the sample.

The sample here was peripheral blood, taken in a trial of Ad26.COV2.S vaccine versus placebo. The rearranged segments are TRBV7-8 and TRBJ1-2, and perhaps TRBD1 as D gene, on 6 matching bases. The receptor's source is a person aged 18-65 years who received the Ad26.COV2.S COVID-19 vaccine or a placebo. The DNA reads TGTGCCAGCAGGCCGACAGGCTCATATGGCTACACCTTC. This encodes CASRPTGSYGYTF.